The 17 T cell receptor beta chains presented below share a single source sample, sequenced in a study of Tregs in tolerant kidney transplant recipients. Generated by immunoSEQ multiplex PCR, the TCRdb table keeps only in-frame clones and is missing some. Here the sample spans just over 30,000 clones, over 65% being singletons. The antigens these receptors bind are not known. Sequencing was carried out using Tregs from blood cultured with allogeneic cells. All receptors derive from a human donor in good health.

This clone was detected only a few times. The chain uses TRBV6-5 and TRBJ1-4; 8 nucleotides match TRBD1. Germline V gene lookup returns CDR1 MNHEY and CDR2 SVGAGI. This CDR3 comprises 15 residues. J lost 5 bases, V lost 2 bases, and 4 bases had no gene match. In DNA form, the CDR3 reads TGTGCCAGCAGTTACGGGACAGGAGACAATGAAAAACTGTTTTTT. Residues: CASSYGTGDNEKLFF.

The rearrangement joins TRBV4-2 to TRBJ2-5; no definite D call. V lost 0 bases and J lost 1, with 9 bases in between. Germline-derived CDR1 and CDR2 are LGHNA and YNFKEQ. There are 15 residues in the CDR3. The CDR3 DNA is TGTGCCAGCAGCCAAGAAGGGCACAGCCAAGAGACCCAGTACTTC. This gives the protein CASSQEGHSQETQYF.

The chain uses TRBV6-6 and TRBJ1-2; TRBD1 agrees at 11 bases. CDR1 is MNHNY and CDR2 is SVGAGI in the germline V gene (reference sequence). The CDR3 spans 15 residues. The ends lost 7 bases at V and 4 bases at J; junction bases unmatched: 8. CDR3 protein: CASTRTGGAFYGYTF. The CDR3 region has the DNA TGTGCCAGCACTCGGACAGGGGGCGCTTTCTATGGCTACACCTTC.

The rearrangement links TRBV5-1 to TRBJ2-7; 10 positions agree with TRBD1. The germline V gene has CDR1 SGHRS and CDR2 YFSETQ. The CDR3 contains 15 residues. With V trimmed by 2 bases and J by 5 bases, 7 bases remained unmatched. CDR3 sequence: CASSFTGTGVDEQYF. The CDR3, as DNA: TGCGCCAGCAGCTTCACCGGGACAGGGGTGGACGAGCAGTACTTC.

The chain carries TRBV5-1 and TRBJ2-3; TRBD2 matches 7 bases. Germline CDR1 reads SGHRS; CDR2 reads YFSETQ. Trimming cost V 1 base and J 1 base; bases outside gene matches: 0. The CDR3 contains 14 residues. The CDR3 region is CASSLTSGTDTQYF. In DNA form, the CDR3 reads TGCGCCAGCAGCTTGACTAGCGGCACAGATACGCAGTATTTT.

J is TRBJ1-2 and V is TRBV6-5, with 7 bases identical to TRBD1. After removal of 1 base from V and 5 bases from J, the junction contained 7 bases not matched to a gene. The CDR3 runs 15 residues. The germline gives CDR1 MNHEY, CDR2 SVGAGI. CDR3 region: CASSYYSGGVYGYTF. As DNA, the CDR3 is TGTGCCAGCAGTTACTATTCAGGGGGAGTATATGGCTACACCTTC.

The V call is TRBV28, the J call TRBJ2-7; D might be TRBD2 (5 bases). The length of the CDR3 is 12 residues. V was cut by 4 bases and J by 2 bases, with 6 bases left in between. Germline V gene data show CDR1 as MDHEN and CDR2 as SYDVKM. The chain's CDR3 is CASSSGTYEQYF. For the CDR3, the DNA is TGTGCCAGCAGTTCCGGGACCTACGAGCAGTACTTC.

The chain joins TRBV10-3 to TRBJ2-3; TRBD2 is a possible D gene (5 bases). CDR3 length: 11 amino acids. Trimming took off 6 bases at V and 8 bases at J, with 9 bases between the two ends. Germline V gene sequence: CDR1 ENHRY, CDR2 SYGVKD. The CDR3 bases are TGTGCCATCAGCGGAGGCCGTACGCAGTATTTT. As protein: CAISGGRTQYF.

CDR3 residues: CASSQNSNQPQHF. For the CDR3, the DNA is TGCGCCAGCAGCCAAAATAGCAATCAGCCCCAGCATTTT. V usage is TRBV5-1 and J usage is TRBJ1-5; D unclear. Germline CDR1 is SGHRS and CDR2 is YFSETQ. This CDR3 is built from 13 residues. Trimming took off 4 bases at V and 0 bases at J, with 5 bases between the two ends.

The V gene is TRBV5-1, the J gene TRBJ2-7; TRBD2 might be the D (6 bases). The CDR3 covers 11 residues. The V gene lost 5 bases and the J gene lost 10 bases, with 13 bases spanning the gap. Germline V lookup: CDR1 SGHRS, CDR2 YFSETQ. Written as DNA, the CDR3 is TGCGCCAGCAGGGCGGGATTATTTCAGTACTTC. As protein: CASRAGLFQYF.

V and J are TRBV7-6 and TRBJ2-5; 7 nucleotides line up with TRBD2. The CDR3 consists of 14 residues. V dropped 1 base and J dropped 8; count of bases not matched to a gene: 7. Per the germline V gene, CDR1 is SGHVS and CDR2 is FNYEAQ. The CDR3 DNA reads TGTGCCAGCAGCTTAGGGGGCGGGAGAGATACCCAGTACTTC. Encoded protein: CASSLGGGRDTQYF.

The V gene is TRBV10-3, the J gene TRBJ1-4, with 8 bases matching TRBD1. The V and J ends lost 6 bases and 5 bases, in that order; junction bases with no gene match: 5. The CDR3 loop spans 14 amino acids. Per germline, CDR1 ENHRY and CDR2 SYGVKD. The CDR3 here is CAISGGTGNEKLFF. The CDR3, as DNA: TGTGCCATCAGCGGGGGGACAGGAAATGAAAAACTGTTTTTT.

The chain carries TRBV30 and TRBJ1-5; the match to TRBD1 covers 9 bases. Trimming took 6 bases from V and 6 from J; bases not matched to a gene: 12. Germline V CDR1 and CDR2: GTSNPN, SVGIG (reference sequence). This CDR3 is 15 amino acids long. CDR3 sequence reads: CACARTGVRSQPQHF. CDR3 nucleotides: TGTGCCTGCGCTAGGACAGGGGTTAGGAGTCAGCCCCAGCATTTT.

The CDR3 sequence: CASTTSIGNEQFF. The CDR3 DNA reads as TGTGCCAGCACCACTAGCATCGGCAATGAGCAGTTCTTC. The V gene is TRBV14, the J gene TRBJ2-1; tentative D call: TRBD2 (6 bases). This CDR3 contains 13 residues. CDR1 SGHDN and CDR2 FVKESK come from the germline V gene. V was cut by 7 bases and J by 6 bases, with 13 bases left in between.

The chain recombines TRBV9 with TRBJ2-1, with 8 bases that match TRBD1. Germline CDR1 SGDLS, CDR2 YYNGEE. Trimming cost V 0 bases and J 10 bases; bases outside gene matches: 12. There are 16 residues in the CDR3. The CDR3 here is CASSVEGQGASREQFF. Written as DNA, the CDR3 is TGTGCCAGCAGCGTAGAGGGCCAGGGGGCGTCGCGAGAGCAGTTCTTC.

The chain combines TRBV25-1 with TRBJ2-7, with 7 bases aligning to TRBD2. V dropped 8 bases and J dropped 2; count of bases not matched to a gene: 21. CDR3 size: 18 residues. Germline CDR1 and CDR2: MGHDK and SYGVNS. The CDR3 spells CASLLSGREMGITYEQYF. CDR3 nucleotide sequence: TGTGCCAGCCTACTTTCGGGGCGGGAGATGGGTATAACCTACGAGCAGTACTTC.

The chain recombines TRBV15 with TRBJ2-5; D gene unclear. This CDR3 has 15 amino acids. The germline V and J ends were trimmed by 0 bases and 5 bases, with 13 bases remaining between them. The germline V gene encodes CDR1 LNHNV and CDR2 YYDKDF (reference sequence). The DNA of the CDR3 is TGTGCCACCAGCAGAGATAAGTTGGCGAGGGAGACCCAGTACTTC. It translates to CATSRDKLARETQYF. The complete variable domain, with remaining parts taken from reference TRBV15 and TRBJ2-5, reads DAMVIQNPRYQVTQFGKPVTLSCSQTLNHNVMYWYQQKSSQAPKLLFHYYDKDFNNEADTPDNFQSRRPNTSFCFLDIRSPGLGDTAMYLCATSRDKLARETQYFGPGTRLLVL.